What follows describes a single T cell receptor beta chain. With 2 bases removed from V and 2 bases from J, the gap between germline ends came to 5 bases. Per the germline V gene, CDR1 is MNHEY and CDR2 is SVGAGI. This CDR3 has 13 residues. These data belong to a study of blood T cell repertoires in COVID-19. Living in 24 US areas, the participants were between 18 and 89 years of age. This table comes from immunoSEQ multiplex PCR, and its TCRdb copy is limited to in-frame clones, with some not included. Here the sample spans about 170,000 clones, around 78% being singletons. This TCR was recovered from a woman aged 50 to 60 who had recovered from COVID-19. The genes are TRBV6-5 and TRBJ2-3, with unresolved D. The specimen was PBMCs or T cells enriched from blood (not recorded which). This CDR3 reads CASSYEHTDTQYF. CDR3 in DNA: TGTGCCAGCAGTTACGAGCACACAGATACGCAGTATTTT.